This is a list of T cell receptor beta chains from one sample in a study of patients and donors after allogeneic stem cell transplantation. Each CDR3 protein gets one entry after TCRdb re-called the RT-PCR reads with MiXCR. The sample yields roughly 880,000 distinct CDR3 sequences, roughly 18% seen once. The specimen sequenced was blood, either unsorted or a sorted T cell fraction (not recorded which). All receptors derive from a human donor who was either an allogeneic HSCT recipient or a stem cell or donor lymphocyte infusion donor (not recorded which). It is not recorded whose cells these are; they may come from a transplant donor. The CDR3 runs from the conserved cysteine through the conserved F or W. The D gene is left open where the match is weak. Expanded clones are given a class, and other clones once, few, many or no size at all.

d_gene	j_gene	abundance	v_gene	CDR3aa	CDR3nt
TRBD2	TRBJ2-2	NA	TRBV20-1	CSAPGLAAAGELFF	TGCAGTGCCCCTGGACTAGCGGCCGCCGGGGAGCTGTTTTTT
NA	TRBJ2-3	few	TRBV4-1	CASSQDLSIGTQYF	TGCGCCAGCAGCCAAGATCTAAGTATTGGGACGCAGTATTTT
TRBD1	TRBJ1-2	NA	TRBV4-3	CASSQEPGQGTYGYTF	TGCGCCAGCAGCCAAGAACCGGGACAGGGAACTTATGGCTACACCTTC
NA	TRBJ1-4	NA	TRBV6-1	CASSESGRAYEKLFF	TGTGCCAGCAGTGAATCGGGGAGGGCTTATGAAAAACTGTTTTTT
TRBD1	TRBJ2-4	NA	TRBV29-1	CSVDGTGYGKNIQYF	TGCAGCGTTGATGGGACAGGTTATGGCAAAAACATTCAGTACTTC
NA	TRBJ2-1	NA	TRBV3-1	CASSQVIDEQFF	TGTGCCAGCAGCCAGGTAATCGATGAGCAGTTCTTC
TRBD1	TRBJ1-1	few	TRBV5-5	CASIGTGKAEAFF	TGTGCCAGCATCGGGACAGGGAAGGCTGAAGCTTTCTTT
TRBD1	TRBJ2-3	few	TRBV2	CASRSGTETTDTQYF	TGTGCCAGCAGGTCCGGGACAGAGACCACAGATACGCAGTATTTT
TRBD1	TRBJ2-2	NA	TRBV24-1	CATSDLATGQGRLSTGELFF	TGTGCCACCAGTGATTTGGCGACTGGACAGGGTCGGTTGAGCACCGGGGAGCTGTTTTTT
TRBD2	TRBJ2-1	few	TRBV4-1	CASNLGLAGGHHNEQFF	TGCGCCAGCAACTTAGGACTAGCGGGGGGACACCACAATGAGCAGTTCTTC
TRBD1	TRBJ2-5	many	TRBV5-1	CASSLAGDRHQETQYF	TGCGCCAGCAGCTTGGCGGGGGACAGGCATCAAGAGACCCAGTACTTC
NA	TRBJ2-4	NA	TRBV28	CASSSPGKGSIQYF	TGTGCCAGCAGTTCCCCAGGGAAAGGGTCCATTCAGTACTTC
NA	TRBJ1-1	NA	TRBV27	CASSLRDLGTEAFF	TGTGCCAGCAGTTTACGGGATCTGGGCACTGAAGCTTTCTTT
NA	TRBJ2-3	few	TRBV7-6	CASSLGSRGADTQYF	TGTGCCAGCAGCTTAGGCTCCAGGGGCGCAGATACGCAGTATTTT
NA	TRBJ2-6	NA	TRBV11-2	CASSLEVSGANVLTF	TGTGCCAGCAGCTTAGAGGTCTCTGGGGCCAACGTCCTGACTTTC
NA	TRBJ2-5	NA	TRBV21-1	CASSPYRQVYQETQYF	TGTGCCAGCAGCCCCTACCGACAGGTGTACCAAGAGACCCAGTACTTC